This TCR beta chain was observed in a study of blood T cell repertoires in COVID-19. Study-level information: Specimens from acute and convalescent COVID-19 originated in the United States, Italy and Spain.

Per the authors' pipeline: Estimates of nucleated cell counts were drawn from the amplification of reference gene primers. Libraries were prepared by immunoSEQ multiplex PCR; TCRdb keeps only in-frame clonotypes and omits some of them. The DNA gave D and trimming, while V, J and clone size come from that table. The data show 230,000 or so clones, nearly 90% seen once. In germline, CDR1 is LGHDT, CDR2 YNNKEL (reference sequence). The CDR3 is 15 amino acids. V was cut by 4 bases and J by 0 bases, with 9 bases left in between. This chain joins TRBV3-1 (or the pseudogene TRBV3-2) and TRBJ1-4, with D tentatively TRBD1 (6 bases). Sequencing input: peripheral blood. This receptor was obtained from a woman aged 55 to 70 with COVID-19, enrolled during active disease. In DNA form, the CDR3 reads TGTGCCAGCAGCCCGCGGACAGCAACTAATGAAAAACTGTTTTTT. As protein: CASSPRTATNEKLFF.